These 5 T cell receptor beta chains share one sample of origin, sequenced in a study of blood T cell repertoires in COVID-19. Clones were sequenced by immunoSEQ multiplex PCR, and TCRdb holds only the in-frame ones, with some missing. Of 35,000 to 45,000 clones in the sample, about 86% were seen once. Sequencing was carried out using peripheral blood. These receptors were taken from a man aged 40-49 years with active COVID-19.

The chain joins TRBV19 to TRBJ1-1; 7 bases are a match to TRBD1. This CDR3 region has 14 residues. Trimming took 5 bases from V and 0 from J; bases not matched to a gene: 3. CDR1 and CDR2 (germline): LNHDA, SQIVND (reference sequence). CDR3 nucleotides: TGTGCCAGTAGTCCGGGACAGCTGAACACTGAAGCTTTCTTT. Its protein is CASSPGQLNTEAFF.

The chain recombines TRBV7-8 with TRBJ2-7; possibly TRBD2 for D (5 bases). The CDR3 is made up of 14 amino acids. CDR1 is SGHVS, CDR2 FQNEAQ, per germline. Trimming stripped 5 bases from V and 2 bases from J, with 13 bases between. CDR3 loop: CASSPRESPYEQYF. DNA for the CDR3: TGTGCCAGCAGCCCTAGGGAGAGTCCCTACGAGCAGTACTTC.

This clone is a singleton in its sample. V gene TRBV27 combines with J gene TRBJ2-7; tentatively, D is TRBD2 (6 bases). Deletions cut 3 bases from V and 3 bases from J, with 15 bases between. This CDR3 region has 15 residues. From germline, CDR1 is MNHEY and CDR2 SMNVEV (reference sequence). This CDR3 is CASSFLRGKGYEQYF. CDR3 in DNA: TGTGCCAGCAGTTTCCTCCGGGGGAAAGGCTACGAGCAGTACTTC.

The chain recombines TRBV10-2 with TRBJ1-6; the D gene is possibly TRBD1 (6 bases). Trimming stripped 7 bases from V and 10 bases from J, with 11 bases between. This CDR3 has 12 amino acids. Germline V CDR1 and CDR2: WSHSY, SAAADI. The CDR3 DNA follows: TGCGCCAGCAAAGGGAGGGGGTCACCCCTCCACTTT. It codes for CASKGRGSPLHF.

This clone counts as medium-sized. The J gene is TRBJ2-7, the V gene TRBV7-6; maybe TRBD1 (6 bases). The V end was cut by 5 bases, the J end by 6 bases, with 14 bases between. The germline V gene encodes CDR1 SGHVS and CDR2 FNYEAQ. The length of the CDR3 is 13 residues. The CDR3 region has the DNA TGTGCCAGCAGCACCTCACAGGGCTCCGAGCAGTACTTC. This codes for CASSTSQGSEQYF.